A selection of T cell receptor beta chains follows, all from one sample in a study of blood T cell repertoires in COVID-19. The data were produced by immunoSEQ multiplex PCR, yet TCRdb's version contains in-frame clones alone and is incomplete. The table lists over 25,000 clones, 84% of them singletons, with about 44% in the top ten. Sequenced sample: peripheral blood. These receptors were collected from a woman of 80 years or more with acute or convalescent COVID-19. Each CDR3 is given with its conserved first and last residue. Fields, in order: D gene, clone size, V gene, J gene, CDR3 DNA, CDR3 protein. D genes are given only for firm matches. Some rows mark clone size as missing; the rest say once, few, many or name a class of expanded clone.

>-|-|TRBV10-1|TRBJ1-5
TGCGCCAGCAGTGAGGAGGGCGGGGAGGATAGCAATCAGCCCCAGCATTTT
CASSEEGGEDSNQPQHF
>TRBD1|medium-sized|TRBV15|TRBJ1-5
TGTGCCACCTGGACAGGGACCAACAATCAGCCCCAGCATTTT
CATWTGTNNQPQHF
>TRBD1|-|TRBV3-1/TRBV3-2|TRBJ1-2
TGTGCCAGCAGTCAGACAGGGAGAAACAGCTATGGCTACACCTTC
CASSQTGRNSYGYTF
>-|-|TRBV27|TRBJ2-1
TGTGCCAGCAGTGTGGGAGGACCTTACAATGAGCAGTTCTTC
CASSVGGPYNEQFF
>TRBD1|-|TRBV6-5|TRBJ2-7
TGTGCCAGCAGTTGGGGACAGCTAAGCTCCTACGAGCAGTACTTC
CASSWGQLSSYEQYF
>-|-|TRBV12-3/TRBV12-4|TRBJ1-1
TGTGCCAGCAGTTTCAGGGTGGGATCTGAAGCTTTCTTT
CASSFRVGSEAFF
>-|-|TRBV5-4|TRBJ1-1
TGTGCCAGCAGCTTTTTACAGGATGGTGAAGCTTTCTTT
CASSFLQDGEAFF
>-|once|TRBV15|TRBJ1-4
TGTGCCACCAGCACGGGGGGAAGGGGCGAAAAACTGTTTTTT
CATSTGGRGEKLFF
>TRBD1|-|TRBV29-1|TRBJ2-7
TGCAGCGCTTGGACAGGCTCCTACGAGCAGTACTTC
CSAWTGSYEQYF
>TRBD2|-|TRBV3-1/TRBV3-2|TRBJ2-1
TGTGCCAGCAGCCAAGATATAACTAGCGGTAAGCAGTTCTTC
CASSQDITSGKQFF
>-|-|TRBV15|TRBJ2-6
TGTGCCACCAGCAGAGCAATCGTCGGCTCTGGGGCCAACGTCCTGACTTTC
CATSRAIVGSGANVLTF
>-|-|TRBV7-8|TRBJ2-7
TGTGCCAGCAGCCCGACGCCAACAGTTACCTACGAGCAGTACTTC
CASSPTPTVTYEQYF
>-|-|TRBV10-1|TRBJ2-5
TGCGCCAGCAGTGAGTCGACACTAGGCGGGACCCAGTACTTC
CASSESTLGGTQYF
>-|-|TRBV7-2|TRBJ2-7
TGTGCCAGCAGCTTAGCGGCTTCCTACGAGCAGTACTTC
CASSLAASYEQYF
>-|-|TRBV28|TRBJ2-5
TGTGCCAGCAGTGTAGCCGGGGGAAGGGAGACCCAGTACTTC
CASSVAGGRETQYF
>-|-|TRBV11-2|TRBJ1-4
TGTGCCAGCAGCTTCGGGAATGAAAAACTGTTTTTT
CASSFGNEKLFF
>-|-|TRBV7-9|TRBJ1-3
TGTGCCAGCAGCCTCAGACTACCGAGCTCTGGAAACACCATATATTTT
CASSLRLPSSGNTIYF
>TRBD1|few|TRBV24-1|TRBJ2-1
TGTGCCACCAGTGATCCCCGACAGGGGGGCTACAATGAGCAGTTCTTC
CATSDPRQGGYNEQFF
>-|few|TRBV27|TRBJ2-7
TGTGCCAGCAGTTTATACGGTCTGGGGGGCGAGCAGTACTTC
CASSLYGLGGEQYF
>TRBD2|-|TRBV5-1|TRBJ2-1
TGCGCCAGCAGCCTAGGACTAGCGGGGGGCCCCTACAATGAGCAGTTCTTC
CASSLGLAGGPYNEQFF
>-|-|TRBV23-1|TRBJ2-6
TGCGCCAGCAGTCAATTTCCTCGGACAGCATCCTTTTTC
CASSQFPRTASFF
>-|-|TRBV30|TRBJ2-1
TGTGCTGGTGCCGTCGGGATAGTTCAGTTCTTC
CAGAVGIVQFF
>TRBD1|-|TRBV5-1|TRBJ2-6
TGCGCCAGCAGCTTAACAGGGGACGGGGCCAACGTCCTGACTTTC
CASSLTGDGANVLTF
>-|once|TRBV12-3/TRBV12-4|TRBJ2-1
TGTGCCAGCAGTTTCGGGAGCAATGAGCAGTTCTTC
CASSFGSNEQFF
>-|-|TRBV5-1|TRBJ1-3
TGCGCCAGCAGCTTGGCTGGCATCTCTGGAAACACCATATATTTT
CASSLAGISGNTIYF
>-|once|TRBV14|TRBJ2-5
TGTGCCAGCAGCCAAAAGTGGACAGTCCAAGAGACCCAGTACTTC
CASSQKWTVQETQYF
>TRBD1|-|TRBV7-8|TRBJ1-2
TGTGCCAGCAGCTTAGCTGACAGGGGCGGCTATGGCTACACCTTC
CASSLADRGGYGYTF
>TRBD2|-|TRBV2|TRBJ2-5
TGTGCCAGCAGTGAAACTAGCGAGGCAGAGACCCAGTACTTC
CASSETSEAETQYF
>TRBD2|-|TRBV24-1|TRBJ2-3
TGTGCCACCAGTGATTTAGCGGGAGGGCGCGGCACAGATACGCAGTATTTT
CATSDLAGGRGTDTQYF
>TRBD2|-|TRBV5-1|TRBJ2-2
TGCGCCAGCAGCTTGGAGTTGACTAGCAACGGGGAGCTGTTTTTT
CASSLELTSNGELFF
>-|-|TRBV19|TRBJ1-2
TGTGCCAGTATCCCCCGGGGGGGACAACTTGGCTACACCTTC
CASIPRGGQLGYTF
>TRBD1|-|TRBV6-5|TRBJ1-1
TGTGCCAGCAGTTACCCGGGACAGGGGGCGTCGAGGGGTTTCTTT
CASSYPGQGASRGFF
>TRBD1|-|TRBV6-1|TRBJ1-6
TGTGCCAGCAGTGAAGCGCAGGGACAGGGGAATTCACCCCTCCACTTT
CASSEAQGQGNSPLHF
>TRBD1|once|TRBV28|TRBJ1-2
TGTGCCAGCAGTTTAGGGACAGGGGACTATGGCTACACCTTC
CASSLGTGDYGYTF
>-|-|TRBV9|TRBJ2-4
TGTGCCAGCAGTCCAAGCCTAGCCAAAAACATTCAGTACTTC
CASSPSLAKNIQYF
>-|-|TRBV19|TRBJ2-7
TGTGCCAGTAGTATGGGGCAGGGGATCCTCTACGAGCAGTACTTC
CASSMGQGILYEQYF
>TRBD1|once|TRBV19|TRBJ1-6
TGTGCCAGTAGTATTATGGGGACAGGGGACTCACCCCTCCACTTT
CASSIMGTGDSPLHF
>-|-|TRBV7-9|TRBJ2-7
TGTGCCAGCAGCTTATCCGTTACCTACGAGCAGTACTTC
CASSLSVTYEQYF
>-|-|TRBV30|TRBJ2-3
TGTGCCTGCACTAGTGCCCTCCCGGATACGCAGTATTTT
CACTSALPDTQYF
>-|-|TRBV5-1|TRBJ2-6
TGCGCCAGCAGCATGCAGGGCACTGCTGGGGCCAACGTCCTGACTTTC
CASSMQGTAGANVLTF
>TRBD1|-|TRBV27|TRBJ2-7
TGTGCCAGCAGCACACAGGGGGCGGCCCCCTACGAGCAGTACTTC
CASSTQGAAPYEQYF
>TRBD1|-|TRBV18|TRBJ2-2
TGTGCCAGCTCACTCGGGACAGGGAACACCGGGGAGCTGTTTTTT
CASSLGTGNTGELFF
>TRBD1|-|TRBV5-4|TRBJ1-4
TGTGCCAGCAGCAGTCAGGGGGCGCTCCGGGAAAAACTGTTTTTT
CASSSQGALREKLFF
>-|-|TRBV5-3|TRBJ1-3
TGTGCCAGAAGCCTCGAGATCAGGGATCCGTCGAACACCATATATTTT
CARSLEIRDPSNTIYF
>TRBD2|-|TRBV4-2|TRBJ2-7
TGTGCCAGCAGCCAAGACTTAGCTAAGATAACTAGCGGGGGTACCTACGAGCAGTACTTC
CASSQDLAKITSGGTYEQYF
>-|-|TRBV4-1|TRBJ1-2
TGCGCCAGCAGCCAGACGGGCACAGGGACATATGGCTACACCTTC
CASSQTGTGTYGYTF
>TRBD1|once|TRBV24-1|TRBJ1-6
TGTGCCACCAGTGACACAGGGGCGGGATCACCCCTCCACTTT
CATSDTGAGSPLHF
>TRBD1|-|TRBV28|TRBJ1-4
TGTGCCAGCAGTTCCTCCGGGACAGGGTTTGAAAAACTGTTTTTT
CASSSSGTGFEKLFF
>-|-|TRBV4-1|TRBJ2-3
TGCGCCAGCAGCCAAGATTCCCCGGGGGGCGGCAGCACAGATACGCAGTATTTT
CASSQDSPGGGSTDTQYF
>-|-|TRBV11-3|TRBJ2-7
TGTGCCAGCACCCCCTGGTATAGCTCCTACGAGCAGTACTTC
CASTPWYSSYEQYF
>TRBD2|-|TRBV5-1|TRBJ2-3
TGCGCCAGCAGCCGTGCGGGGGGATTTGGGGATACGCAGTATTTT
CASSRAGGFGDTQYF
>-|-|TRBV18|TRBJ2-1
TGTGCCAGCTCACCACGGAGGTTGGGCTCCTACAATGAGCAGTTCTTC
CASSPRRLGSYNEQFF
>-|-|TRBV11-1|TRBJ1-4
TGTGCCAGCAGCCATGGGACATCGGCTCGAAAACTGTTTTTT
CASSHGTSARKLFF
>TRBD1|-|TRBV4-1|TRBJ1-2
TGCGCCAGCAGCCAAGGAGGTCTAGGACAGGGGGCTGGTGGCTACACCTTC
CASSQGGLGQGAGGYTF
>TRBD1|-|TRBV10-3|TRBJ1-5
TGTGCCATCGGACAGGACAGACAGCCCCAGCATTTT
CAIGQDRQPQHF